This paragraph covers one T cell receptor (beta chain) sequence. This entry comes from a study of blood T cell repertoires in COVID-19. Some clones are missing from TCRdb's copy, which holds only in-frame ones; the method was immunoSEQ multiplex PCR. Among roughly 100,000 clones listed, less than 85% were seen once. The sequenced sample was peripheral blood. This clonotype was sampled from a man between 65 and 85 years old with acute or convalescent COVID-19.

Written as DNA, the CDR3 is TGTGCCAGCTCCGGGACAGGGGAACATTCACCCCTCCACTTT. Protein product: CASSGTGEHSPLHF. This rearrangement joins TRBV28 to TRBJ1-6, with 10 bases that match TRBD1. The germline V gene encodes CDR1 MDHEN and CDR2 SYDVKM. The CDR3 totals 14 residues. The V segment lost 8 bases and the J segment 8 bases; nucleotides outside the gene matches: 6.